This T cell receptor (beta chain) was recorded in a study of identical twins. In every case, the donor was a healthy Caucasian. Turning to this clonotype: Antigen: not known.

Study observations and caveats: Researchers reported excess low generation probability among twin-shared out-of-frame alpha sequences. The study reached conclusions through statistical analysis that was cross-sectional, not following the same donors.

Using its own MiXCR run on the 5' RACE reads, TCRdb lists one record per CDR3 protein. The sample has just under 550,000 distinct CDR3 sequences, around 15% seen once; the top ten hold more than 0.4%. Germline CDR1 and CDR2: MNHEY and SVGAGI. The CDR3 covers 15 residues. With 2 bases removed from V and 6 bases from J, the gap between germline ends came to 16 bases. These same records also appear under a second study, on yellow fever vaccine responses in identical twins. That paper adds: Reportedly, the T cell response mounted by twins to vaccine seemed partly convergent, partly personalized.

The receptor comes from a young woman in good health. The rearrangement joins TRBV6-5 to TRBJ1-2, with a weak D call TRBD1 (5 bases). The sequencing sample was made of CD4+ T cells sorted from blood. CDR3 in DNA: TGTGCCAGCAGTTACGCGTCGCGGGGGGGGAATGGCTACACCTTC. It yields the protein CASSYASRGGNGYTF.